A single sample gave rise to the 18 T cell receptor beta chains below, sequenced in a study of blood T cell repertoires in COVID-19. Sequencing used immunoSEQ multiplex PCR; TCRdb keeps in-frame clones, though not all of them. This table holds approximately 210,000 clones, over 75% found once. The sequenced material came from PBMCs or T cells enriched from blood (not recorded which). These receptor sequences come from a man aged 25 to 45 with acute COVID-19.

The V call is TRBV11-3, the J call TRBJ2-5, with 7 nucleotides matching TRBD1. The germline CDR1 and CDR2 sequences are SGHNT and YENEEA. V lost 0 bases, J lost 5 bases, and 0 bases stayed unmatched. CDR3 size: 13 residues. The CDR3: CASSLEGGETQYF. The CDR3 DNA reads as TGTGCCAGCAGCTTAGAAGGGGGCGAGACCCAGTACTTC.

Concerning this clone itself: Other DNA sequences within the sample encode an identical CDR3. The V and J genes are TRBV14 and TRBJ1-2; 7 bases are shared with TRBD1. The CDR3 length is 13 residues. Germline CDR1 is SGHDN and CDR2 is FVKESK. V shed 4 bases and J 2 bases; nucleotides not matched to a gene: 1. CDR3 DNA: TGTGCCAGCAGCCCGGGACAGAACTATGGCTACACCTTC. The encoded protein is CASSPGQNYGYTF.

This chain uses TRBV2 with TRBJ2-5; D may be TRBD2 (6 bases). The ends were cut back, 8 bases at V and 2 bases at J, with 15 bases in the middle. From germline, CDR1 is SNHLY and CDR2 FYNNEI. The CDR3 extends over 14 amino acids. DNA of the CDR3: TGTGCCAGCGGGGAGGCAGGAAAACAAGAGACCCAGTACTTC. Translation: CASGEAGKQETQYF.

There are a few counts of this clone. The V gene is TRBV3-1 (or the pseudogene TRBV3-2), the J gene TRBJ1-1, with no clear D. The CDR3 runs to 15 residues. CDR1 is LGHDT, CDR2 YNNKEL, per germline (reference sequence). V was clipped by 1 base and J by 0 bases, with 9 bases between them. The CDR3 DNA sequence: TGTGCCAGCAGCCAAGGAAGCAGGATGAACACTGAAGCTTTCTTT. It translates to CASSQGSRMNTEAFF.

The chain has TRBV29-1 and TRBJ1-2, with 9 bases that match TRBD1. V gave up 2 bases and J gave up 5 bases; unmatched junction bases: 9. Germline-derived CDR1 and CDR2 are SQVTM and ANQGSEA. This CDR3 region has 15 residues. In DNA form, the CDR3 reads TGCAGCGTTGAACCATCTCCGGGACAGGGTTATGGCTACACCTTC. Amino acid sequence: CSVEPSPGQGYGYTF.

The table lists this clone with a count of one. V is TRBV10-3 and J is TRBJ1-5; no definite D call. In germline, CDR1 is ENHRY, CDR2 SYGVKD. V lost 6 bases and J lost 4, with 7 bases in between. CDR3 length equals 12 residues. CDR3 in DNA: TGTGCCATCAGCCCTACTAATCAGCCCCAGCATTTT. Translation gives CAISPTNQPQHF.

The V gene is TRBV5-6, the J gene TRBJ1-1; TRBD1 agrees at 8 bases. CDR1 and CDR2 from the germline V gene are SGHDT and YYEEEE. The trim removed 4 bases at V and 0 bases at J, leaving 8 bases unmatched. This CDR3 is built from 16 residues. The CDR3 coding sequence is TGTGCCAGCAGCCGAAGGACAGGGTACATGAACACTGAAGCTTTCTTT. Translating gives CASSRRTGYMNTEAFF.

CDR3 coding DNA: TGTGCCAGCAGTCCTACCCTAACCTCCGGGACAGAATACGAGCAGTACTTC. It yields the protein CASSPTLTSGTEYEQYF. The chain combines TRBV27 with TRBJ2-7; TRBD1 matches 7 bases. Germline lookup yields CDR1 MNHEY and CDR2 SMNVEV (reference sequence). CDR3 length equals 17 residues. Trimming cost V 5 bases and J 4 bases; bases outside gene matches: 17.

In regard to this clone: The junction departs from germline at one end; a sequencing error may be responsible. The chain carries TRBV5-1 and TRBJ2-1, with 9 bases lining up with TRBD2. Germline-derived CDR1 and CDR2 are SGHRS and YFSETQ. The CDR3 consists of 16 residues. The CDR3 DNA is TGCGTCAGCAGCCCTCAGGCTAGCGGGGTCTTTGCTGAGCAGTTCTTC. Encoded protein: CVSSPQASGVFAEQFF.

The rearrangement uses TRBV2 and TRBJ1-4; possibly TRBD1 for D (5 bases). The CDR3 has 15 residues. Germline V gene lookup returns CDR1 SNHLY and CDR2 FYNNEI. V was trimmed by 10 bases and J by 0 bases, leaving 15 bases between them. The CDR3 region has the DNA TGTGCCACCCAGGGATTATCTTCAACTAATGAAAAACTGTTTTTT. This gives the protein CATQGLSSTNEKLFF. The variable domain in full, with the rest retrieved from reference TRBV2 and TRBJ1-4, is EPEVTQTPSHQVTQMGQEVILRCVPISNHLYFYWYRQILGQKVEFLVSFYNNEISEKSEIFDDQFSVERPDGSNFTLKIRSTKLEDSAMYFCATQGLSSTNEKLFFGSGTQLSVL.

V and J are TRBV6-6 and TRBJ2-1; perhaps TRBD2 as D (6 bases). V was shortened by 5 bases and J by 1 base, with 12 bases between the two germline ends. The CDR3 spans 15 residues. CDR1 is MNHNY, CDR2 SVGAGI, per germline (reference sequence). CDR3 nucleotides: TGTGCCAGCAGTACAAGCGGGCAGTCCTACAATGAGCAGTTCTTC. Its protein is CASSTSGQSYNEQFF.

The CDR3 DNA follows: TGTGCCAGTAGCCGACAGGGGAACTACGAGCAGTACTTC. Its translation: CASSRQGNYEQYF. The chain is built from TRBV19 and TRBJ2-7; the match to TRBD1 covers 8 bases. The CDR3 contains 13 residues. With 6 bases clipped from V and 3 bases from J, the junction kept 4 bases outside the gene matches. Germline CDR1 LNHDA, CDR2 SQIVND (reference sequence).

This chain connects TRBV28 to TRBJ2-5; maybe TRBD2 (6 bases). The germline V gene has CDR1 MDHEN and CDR2 SYDVKM. CDR3 length equals 15 residues. V was cut by 6 bases and J by 5 bases, with 19 bases left in between. CDR3 loop: CASSHYLESGETQYF. The CDR3 DNA follows: TGTGCCAGCAGCCATTACCTCGAGAGCGGGGAGACCCAGTACTTC.

The V gene is TRBV15, the J gene TRBJ2-3; 11 nucleotides match TRBD1. The CDR3 covers 19 residues. Per germline, CDR1 LNHNV and CDR2 YYDKDF (reference sequence). Trimming at V came to 8 bases and at J to 0 bases, leaving 16 bases not matched to a gene. The CDR3 DNA is TGTGCCACCTGCCAAGCCGGGACAGGGGGTTTTTGGAGCACAGATACGCAGTATTTT. Its protein is CATCQAGTGGFWSTDTQYF.

A single count supports this clone. The rearrangement links TRBV5-4 to TRBJ1-1, with D unclear. The CDR3 covers 13 residues. Between the trimmed V and J ends, which lost 0 bases and 3 bases, there was a span of 6 bases. Germline CDR1 reads SGHNT; CDR2 reads YYREEE (reference sequence). CDR3 residues: CASSLVPYTEAFF. In nucleotides, the CDR3 is TGTGCCAGCAGCTTGGTCCCTTACACTGAAGCTTTCTTT.

This clone was observed a single time. The gene calls are TRBV21-1 and TRBJ2-6; the table gives TRBD2 as D, unverified against the DNA. TRBV21-1 is assigned pseudogene status. CDR3 length: 20 amino acids. CDR3 nucleotides: TGTGCCAGCAGCAAAGCAAGGTGGAGGAACCTATACTCTGGGGCCAACGTCCTGACTTTC. Translation: CASSKARWRNLYSGANVLTF.

V gene TRBV19 combines with J gene TRBJ2-1, with 8 bases fitting TRBD2. The CDR3 spans 15 residues. The germline gives CDR1 LNHDA, CDR2 SQIVND (reference sequence). The V and J ends lost 3 bases and 6 bases, in that order; junction bases with no gene match: 7. Written as DNA, the CDR3 is TGTGCCAGTAGTATGCGGCGGGGGGATGTCAATGAGCAGTTCTTC. Protein product: CASSMRRGDVNEQFF. The whole variable domain, filled in from reference TRBV19 and TRBJ2-1, reads DGGITQSPKYLFRKEGQNVTLSCEQNLNHDAMYWYRQDPGQGLRLIYYSQIVNDFQKGDIAEGYSVSREKKESFPLTVTSAQKNPTAFYLCASSMRRGDVNEQFFGPGTRLTVL.

This chain connects TRBV3-1 (or the pseudogene TRBV3-2) to TRBJ1-6, with 8 bases identical to TRBD1. The trim removed 2 bases at V and 9 bases at J, leaving 6 bases unmatched. Germline V gene sequence: CDR1 LGHDT, CDR2 YNNKEL (reference sequence). The CDR3 extends over 15 amino acids. CDR3 DNA: TGTGCCAGCAGCCAACAACAGGGGGGCAGTTCACCCCTCCACTTT. This gives the protein CASSQQQGGSSPLHF.